The clone carrying this TCR beta chain showed up just a few times. Its cognate antigen is unknown. These data belong to a study of T cells in Graves' hyperthyroidism and ophthalmopathy. CDR1 is SGHVS and CDR2 is FQNEAQ in the germline V gene. V was trimmed by 6 bases and J by 3 bases, leaving 12 bases between them. This CDR3 has 14 residues. TCR beta CDR3 sequences were amplified from RNA transcripts. Researchers ran a first-round RT-PCR on the TCR CDR3 using the HTBI primer set. TCRdb fed the multiplex PCR reads into MiXCR, producing one record per CDR3 protein. The sample lists hundreds of thousands of distinct CDR3 sequences, just under 45% occurring once. Regarding the study as a whole: Most thyroid-expanded clonotypes above 0.001 were also found in blood. Ophthalmopathy onset followed model prediction by a median around 6.6 months.

The receptor's source is an adult man with Graves' disease, either hyperthyroidism or ophthalmopathy (not recorded which). This chain joins TRBV7-8 and TRBJ1-3; a weak D match, TRBD1 (5 bases). The material sequenced was peripheral blood or thyroid tissue (not recorded which). CDR3 amino acids: CASRPKGFGNTIYF. The CDR3 coding sequence is TGTGCCAGCAGACCGAAGGGGTTTGGAAACACCATATATTTT.